One TCR beta chain is described in this entry. The antigen is not known. This entry belongs to a study of PD-L1 blockade in urothelial cancer. Study-level background: Peripheral blood specimens exhibited a median yield of about 150,000 T cells. Points from the study as a whole: Stronger expansion of tumor-associated clones in blood at 3 weeks distinguished durable-benefit patients.

The data were produced by immunoSEQ multiplex PCR, yet TCRdb's version contains in-frame clones alone and is incomplete. The sample yields 80,000 to 95,000 clones, around four fifths seen once. Specified time point: peripheral blood 6 weeks after treatment start. Patients had locally advanced or metastatic urothelial carcinoma. V was shortened by 2 bases and J by 4 bases, with 6 bases between the two germline ends. Looked up from germline, CDR1 is KGHSH and CDR2 is LQKENI. This CDR3 is 13 amino acids long. Specimen: PBMCs, collected around atezolizumab (anti-PD-L1) treatment. This chain links TRBV18 with TRBJ1-5; D gene ambiguous. The sequence came from a man in his 70s with urothelial cancer. The CDR3 DNA is TGTGCCAGCTCACCAGAGGGTAATCAGCCCCAGCATTTT. Its protein is CASSPEGNQPQHF.